The present T cell receptor (beta chain) was sequenced within a study of early T cells in non-severe SARS-CoV-2 infection. TCRdb ran MiXCR on the 5' RACE reads and lists one entry per CDR3 protein. Altogether roughly 56,000 distinct CDR3 sequences are present, about 16% being singletons, with the ten largest covering approximately 4%. The V end was cut by 2 bases, the J end by 7 bases, with 21 bases between. CDR3 length equals 18 residues. Germline V gene lookup returns CDR1 SGHVS and CDR2 FNYEAQ. Ten or more counts support this clonotype. The sample consisted of whole blood, taken at baseline. This clonotype originated in an adult who was a healthcare worker with PCR-confirmed SARS-CoV-2 infection or an uninfected control (not recorded which). The V call is TRBV7-6, the J call TRBJ1-6, with a tentative D call TRBD1 (5 bases). Here the CDR3 DNA reads TGTGCCAGCAGCTTATCGGTGAAGGGGAAAAGGGAAAATTCACCCCTCCACTTT. Translation: CASSLSVKGKRENSPLHF. Based on the CDR3 plus reference TRBV7-6 and TRBJ1-6, the full variable domain is GAGVSQSPRYKVTKRGQDVALRCDPISGHVSLYWYRQALGQGPEFLTYFNYEAQQDKSGLPNDRFSAERPEGSISTLTIQRTEQRDSAMYRCASSLSVKGKRENSPLHFGNGTRLTVT.